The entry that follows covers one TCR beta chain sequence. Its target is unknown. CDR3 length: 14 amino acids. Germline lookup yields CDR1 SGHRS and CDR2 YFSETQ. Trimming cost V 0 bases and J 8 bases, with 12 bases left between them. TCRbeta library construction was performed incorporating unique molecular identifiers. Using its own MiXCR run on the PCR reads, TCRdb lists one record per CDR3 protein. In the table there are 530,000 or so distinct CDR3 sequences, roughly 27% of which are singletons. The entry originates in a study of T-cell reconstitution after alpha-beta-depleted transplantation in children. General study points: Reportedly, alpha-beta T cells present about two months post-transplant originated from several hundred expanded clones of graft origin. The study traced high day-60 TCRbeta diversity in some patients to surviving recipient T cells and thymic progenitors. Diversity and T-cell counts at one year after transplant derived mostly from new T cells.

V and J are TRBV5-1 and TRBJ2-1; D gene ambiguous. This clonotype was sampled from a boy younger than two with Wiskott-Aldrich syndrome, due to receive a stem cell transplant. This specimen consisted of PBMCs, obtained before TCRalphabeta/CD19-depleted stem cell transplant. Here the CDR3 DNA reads TGCGCCAGCAGCTTGGATGTCGGTATCGATGAGCAGTTCTTC. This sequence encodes CASSLDVGIDEQFF.